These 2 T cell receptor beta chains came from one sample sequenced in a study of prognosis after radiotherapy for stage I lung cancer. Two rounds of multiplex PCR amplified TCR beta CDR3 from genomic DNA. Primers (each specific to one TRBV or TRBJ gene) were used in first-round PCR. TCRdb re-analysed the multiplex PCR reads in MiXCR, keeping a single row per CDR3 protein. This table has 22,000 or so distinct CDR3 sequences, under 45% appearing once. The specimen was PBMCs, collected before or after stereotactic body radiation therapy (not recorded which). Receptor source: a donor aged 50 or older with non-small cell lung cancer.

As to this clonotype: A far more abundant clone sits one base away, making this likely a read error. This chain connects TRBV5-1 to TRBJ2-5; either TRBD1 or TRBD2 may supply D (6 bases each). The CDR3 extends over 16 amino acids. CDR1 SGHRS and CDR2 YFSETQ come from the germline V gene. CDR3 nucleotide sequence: TGCGCCAGCAGCCGCCTGGGCAGGGGAGGATACAATGAGCAGTCCTTC. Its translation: CASSRLGRGGYNEQSF.

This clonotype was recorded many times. The CDR3 reads CSAIRDVRGTEAFF. The CDR3, as DNA: TGCAGTGCTATAAGGGACGTTCGGGGCACTGAAGCTTTCTTT. The V and J genes are TRBV20-1 and TRBJ1-1; maybe TRBD1 (5 bases). Trimming shortened V by 4 bases and J by 4 bases, and 16 bases separated the two germline ends. CDR1 is DFQATT and CDR2 is SNEGSKA in the germline V gene (reference sequence). The CDR3 has 14 residues.